A selection of T cell receptor beta chains follows, all from one sample in a study of T cells in Graves' hyperthyroidism and ophthalmopathy. TCRdb re-called the multiplex PCR reads through MiXCR, storing one row per CDR3 protein. The sample shows roughly 800,000 distinct CDR3 sequences, around 38% of them seen only once. Sequenced sample: blood. The source is a man aged 18 to 35 with Graves' hyperthyroidism. Both conserved end residues are part of each CDR3. Not all rows give a size; the values are once, few, many and, for expanded clones, a class.

clone size: few; J gene: TRBJ1-1; V gene: TRBV7-8; CDR3 protein: CASSLIRGRNTEAFF
clone size: many; J gene: TRBJ1-2; V gene: TRBV7-9; CDR3 protein: CASNLGQGSYGYTF
clone size: -; J gene: TRBJ1-4; V gene: TRBV5-1; CDR3 protein: CAGSLGRRGTNEKLFF
clone size: once; J gene: TRBJ2-7; V gene: TRBV7-2; CDR3 protein: CASSLGQWTEQYF
clone size: -; J gene: TRBJ2-7; V gene: TRBV5-1; CDR3 protein: CAGSLGRSLDEQYF
clone size: -; J gene: TRBJ1-1; V gene: TRBV4-2; CDR3 protein: CASSQGGTSNTEAFF
clone size: -; J gene: TRBJ2-2; V gene: TRBV19; CDR3 protein: CARRQGPRKTGELFF
clone size: many; J gene: TRBJ1-4; V gene: TRBV29-1; CDR3 protein: CSVMGLSEKLFF
clone size: -; J gene: TRBJ1-6; V gene: TRBV20-1; CDR3 protein: CSARESANSPLHF
clone size: few; J gene: TRBJ2-2; V gene: TRBV9; CDR3 protein: CASSVMRQGDTGELFF
clone size: few; J gene: TRBJ2-7; V gene: TRBV5-5; CDR3 protein: CASTHGAAYEQYF
clone size: -; J gene: TRBJ2-2; V gene: TRBV3-1; CDR3 protein: CASWLAGGTGELFF
clone size: few; J gene: TRBJ2-5; V gene: TRBV19; CDR3 protein: CASSTAHRSIQETQYF
clone size: -; J gene: TRBJ2-3; V gene: TRBV2; CDR3 protein: CASRRTASTDTQYF
clone size: -; J gene: TRBJ2-2; V gene: TRBV11-2; CDR3 protein: CASSPRGGEVTGELFF
clone size: -; J gene: TRBJ1-5; V gene: TRBV6-6; CDR3 protein: CASSLGRGMQPQHF
clone size: few; J gene: TRBJ2-7; V gene: TRBV20-1; CDR3 protein: CSASPPSGRAREQYF
clone size: -; J gene: TRBJ2-7; V gene: TRBV11-1; CDR3 protein: CASSLGFGTGDYEQYF
clone size: -; J gene: TRBJ2-5; V gene: TRBV19; CDR3 protein: CASSPDWGRETQYF
clone size: few; J gene: TRBJ2-7; V gene: TRBV5-1; CDR3 protein: CASSRSGRRSYEQYF
clone size: many; J gene: TRBJ1-2; V gene: TRBV5-1; CDR3 protein: CASSSPVQGYGYTF
clone size: few; J gene: TRBJ1-5; V gene: TRBV2; CDR3 protein: CASSTPGWGQPQHF
clone size: -; J gene: TRBJ1-1; V gene: TRBV12-3/TRBV12-4; CDR3 protein: CASPGQGTEAFF
clone size: -; J gene: TRBJ2-7; V gene: TRBV10-2; CDR3 protein: CASRLTAYEQYF
clone size: many; J gene: TRBJ2-7; V gene: TRBV4-2; CDR3 protein: CASSQGPNEQYF
clone size: few; J gene: TRBJ2-6; V gene: TRBV20-1; CDR3 protein: CSVGRGQLSSGANVLTF
clone size: -; J gene: TRBJ2-5; V gene: TRBV2; CDR3 protein: CASRPGGPETQYF
clone size: many; J gene: TRBJ2-5; V gene: TRBV7-2; CDR3 protein: CASSLDWMGETQYF
clone size: many; J gene: TRBJ1-5; V gene: TRBV24-1; CDR3 protein: CATRKDRPYGQPQHF
clone size: -; J gene: TRBJ2-5; V gene: TRBV12-3/TRBV12-4; CDR3 protein: CASSYSSWVFQETQYF
clone size: few; J gene: TRBJ2-7; V gene: TRBV7-2; CDR3 protein: CASSQDGSPSEQYF
clone size: few; J gene: TRBJ2-6; V gene: TRBV19; CDR3 protein: CASSIDTGTGVNVLTF
clone size: once; J gene: TRBJ1-1; V gene: TRBV7-9; CDR3 protein: CASSLPGGTVGNTEAFF
clone size: -; J gene: TRBJ2-5; V gene: TRBV5-1; CDR3 protein: CASSLTGPLETQYF
clone size: -; J gene: TRBJ2-7; V gene: TRBV7-2; CDR3 protein: CASSLRPGGPYEQYF
clone size: few; J gene: TRBJ2-7; V gene: TRBV7-9; CDR3 protein: CASSLDLAGGGYEQYF
clone size: few; J gene: TRBJ2-2; V gene: TRBV7-3; CDR3 protein: CASSSRDRPTGELFF
clone size: many; J gene: TRBJ2-2; V gene: TRBV25-1; CDR3 protein: CASSPPGPNTGELFF
clone size: -; J gene: TRBJ2-2; V gene: TRBV6-2/TRBV6-3; CDR3 protein: CASSSLPSGRPGELFF
clone size: few; J gene: TRBJ2-7; V gene: TRBV5-1; CDR3 protein: CASSLAPGDNEQYF
clone size: -; J gene: TRBJ1-5; V gene: TRBV29-1; CDR3 protein: CSANTGYGYTFGSGPQHF
clone size: few; J gene: TRBJ2-2; V gene: TRBV20-1; CDR3 protein: CSARAQTSGELFF